One sample yielded the 25 T cell receptor beta chains listed below, sequenced in a study of T cells in Graves' hyperthyroidism and ophthalmopathy. TCR beta CDR3 sequences were amplified from RNA transcripts. The primer set for the first-round RT-PCR of the TCR CDR3 was HTBI. MiXCR was run by TCRdb on the multiplex PCR reads, yielding one entry per CDR3 protein. The repertoire includes about 500,000 distinct CDR3 sequences, roughly an eighth of them detected once, and under 20% sits in the top ten. Material for sequencing was blood. These receptors all come from a woman younger than 30 with Graves' hyperthyroidism.

This clonotype was seen a handful of times. The chain employs TRBV30 and TRBJ1-2, with a possible D match to TRBD1 (5 bases). CDR3 length equals 13 residues. Per the germline V gene, CDR1 is GTSNPN and CDR2 is SVGIG (reference sequence). V lost 7 bases to trimming and J lost 0 bases, with 12 bases between them. The CDR3, as DNA: TGTGCCTCCCCGGGACGTCCTAACTATGGCTACACCTTC. Translated, it gives CASPGRPNYGYTF. Variable domain in full (rest from reference TRBV30 and TRBJ1-2): SQTIHQWPATLVQPVGSPLSLECTVEGTSNPNLYWYRQAAGRGLQLLFYSVGIGQISSEVPQNLSASRPQDRQFILSSKKLLLSDSGFYLCASPGRPNYGYTFGSGTRLTVV.

V is TRBV11-2 and J is TRBJ1-2; 7 nucleotides line up with TRBD1. Germline trimming cut 5 bases from V and 0 bases from J; bases unmatched to any gene: 6. The CDR3 consists of 15 residues. In germline, CDR1 is SGHAT, CDR2 FQNNGV. CDR3 protein: CASSPGTDTNYGYTF. The CDR3 DNA follows: TGTGCCAGCAGCCCAGGGACAGATACTAACTATGGCTACACCTTC. The whole variable domain, remainder taken from reference TRBV11-2 and TRBJ1-2, is EAGVAQSPRYKIIEKRQSVAFWCNPISGHATLYWYQQILGQGPKLLIQFQNNGVVDDSQLPKDRFSAERLKGVDSTLKIQPAKLEDSAVYLCASSPGTDTNYGYTFGSGTRLTVV.

This clonotype appeared many times. The J gene is TRBJ2-3, the V gene TRBV11-2; 13 bases agree with TRBD2. The CDR3 covers 17 residues. Losses at the gene ends were 5 bases for V and 6 bases for J; bases not matched to a gene: 11. Germline values: CDR1 SGHAT, CDR2 FQNNGV. CDR3 in amino acids: CASSPTSGRAGRDTQYF. The CDR3 DNA reads TGTGCCAGCAGCCCTACTAGCGGGAGGGCCGGGCGGGATACGCAGTATTTT.

The table lists this clonotype with many counts. The gene calls are TRBV9 and TRBJ2-7, with a tentative D call TRBD1 (5 bases). CDR3 length: 15 residues. V lost 0 bases to trimming and J lost 6 bases, with 16 bases between them. Germline CDR1 and CDR2: SGDLS and YYNGEE. CDR3 amino acids: CASSVVSTGIGEQYF. CDR3 coding DNA: TGTGCCAGCAGCGTAGTAAGTACAGGCATTGGCGAGCAGTACTTC.

This chain links TRBV12-3 or TRBV12-4 with TRBJ2-5; D unresolved. The CDR3 has 14 residues. The V gene lost 6 bases and the J gene lost 2 bases, with 13 bases spanning the gap. The CDR3 DNA sequence: TGTGCCAGCAGCAGCCCGGAGTGGCAAGAGACCCAGTACTTC. Its protein is CASSSPEWQETQYF.

The table lists this clonotype with a few counts. The chain carries TRBV25-1 and TRBJ2-2, with 10 nucleotides matching TRBD1. CDR1 and CDR2 from the germline V gene are MGHDK and SYGVNS. V was clipped by 6 bases and J by 7 bases; unmatched bases: 2. The CDR3 runs 13 residues. CDR3 protein: CASRGQGVGELFF. For the CDR3, the DNA is TGTGCCAGCAGAGGACAGGGGGTCGGGGAGCTGTTTTTT.

The chain recombines TRBV4-1 with TRBJ1-5; D is unclear. Germline loops: CDR1 MGHRA, CDR2 YSYEKL. CDR3 length: 14 residues. The V end lost 0 bases, the J end lost 4 bases, and 7 bases lay between the germline ends. The CDR3 is CASSQEQLNQPQHF. Here the CDR3 DNA reads TGCGCCAGCAGCCAAGAACAGCTTAATCAGCCCCAGCATTTT.

This chain connects TRBV4-1 to TRBJ2-6, with 8 bases identical to TRBD2. After removal of 0 bases from V and 3 bases from J, the junction contained 4 bases not matched to a gene. CDR1 is MGHRA, CDR2 YSYEKL, per germline. The CDR3 covers 17 residues. In DNA, the CDR3 is TGCGCCAGCAGCCAAGATTGGGCGGGGGGTGGGGCCAACGTCCTGACTTTC. This translates into CASSQDWAGGGANVLTF.

This clonotype was counted many times. The chain recombines TRBV28 with TRBJ1-1, with TRBD1 identical over 9 bases. The CDR3 sequence is 16 residues long. V dropped 6 bases and J dropped 5; count of bases not matched to a gene: 13. CDR1 is MDHEN, CDR2 SYDVKM, per germline. In nucleotides, the CDR3 is TGTGCCAGCAGCCCCGACAGGGGGAGGGGACGAACTGAAGCTTTCTTT. Its translation is CASSPDRGRGRTEAFF.

Of note for this clonotype: Possible read error: a much larger clone is one base away. The gene calls are TRBV10-3 and TRBJ2-3; 8 bases line up with TRBD2. The V gene's germline CDR1 is ENHRY and CDR2 SYGVKD. The CDR3 sequence is 14 residues long. CDR3 coding DNA: TGTGCCATCACAGCGGGAGTAATCACAGGTACGCAGTATTTT. Protein sequence: CAITAGVITGTQYF.

This clonotype was observed many times. This chain joins TRBV12-3 or TRBV12-4 and TRBJ1-1, with no clear D. The length of the CDR3 is 13 residues. Deletions cut 9 bases from V and 0 bases from J, with 11 bases between. CDR3 in DNA: TGTGCCAGTGTAGTGTCCGTGAACACTGAAGCTTTCTTT. The encoded protein is CASVVSVNTEAFF.

This clonotype was detected ten times or more. The V and J genes are TRBV5-6 and TRBJ1-1; no clear D. CDR1 is SGHDT, CDR2 YYEEEE, per germline. The CDR3 length is 16 residues. V dropped 0 bases and J dropped 4 bases, with 16 bases sitting between them. Written as DNA, the CDR3 is TGTGCCAGCAGCTTGGGGCGTCCGGGGAAAGGCACTGAAGCTTTCTTT. Protein: CASSLGRPGKGTEAFF.

The chain is built from TRBV9 and TRBJ2-7; 10 bases are a match to TRBD1. After removal of 3 bases from V and 3 bases from J, the junction contained 9 bases not matched to a gene. This CDR3 is built from 16 residues. CDR1 is SGDLS, CDR2 YYNGEE, per germline. The CDR3: CASSDNPGQGFYEQYF. The CDR3 region has the DNA TGTGCCAGCAGCGATAATCCGGGACAGGGGTTCTACGAGCAGTACTTC.

In this sample, this clonotype turned up once. V usage is TRBV9 and J usage is TRBJ1-3; no clear D gene. V lost 2 bases to trimming and J lost 4 bases, with 7 bases between them. This CDR3 spans 13 amino acids. Per the germline V gene, CDR1 is SGDLS and CDR2 is YYNGEE. The CDR3 DNA sequence: TGTGCCAGCAGCGTGCAGGACGGAAACACCATATATTTT. It yields the protein CASSVQDGNTIYF.

As DNA, the CDR3 is TGTGCCAGCAGTCCACTAACTACTAACCTCGGAGAGCAGTACTTC. Translation: CASSPLTTNLGEQYF. The rearrangement joins TRBV6-2 or TRBV6-3 to TRBJ2-7; the D is unclear. There are 15 residues in the CDR3. Germline CDR1 is MNHEY and CDR2 is SVGEGT. V was cut by 5 bases and J by 7 bases, with 21 bases left in between.

The rearrangement links TRBV6-1 to TRBJ2-2; D may be TRBD1 or TRBD2 (6 bases each). Germline V CDR1 and CDR2: MNHNS, SASEGT. The V and J ends lost 11 bases and 4 bases respectively, with 14 bases between them. The CDR3 sequence is 13 residues long. CDR3 region: CASRGGFTGELFF. CDR3 nucleotides: TGTGCCTCTAGAGGGGGGTTCACCGGGGAGCTGTTTTTT.

This clonotype was found many times. The V call is TRBV5-1, the J call TRBJ2-1; 8 bases fit TRBD2. Germline CDR1 and CDR2: SGHRS and YFSETQ. CDR3 size: 16 residues. With V trimmed by 4 bases and J by 0 bases, 6 bases remained unmatched. The CDR3 DNA reads as TGCGCCAGCAGCGGTCCAACTAGCGGCTCCTACAATGAGCAGTTCTTC. As protein: CASSGPTSGSYNEQFF.

V usage is TRBV7-9 and J usage is TRBJ1-2, with D perhaps TRBD1 (6 bases). Germline-derived CDR1 and CDR2 are SEHNR and FQNEAQ (reference sequence). The CDR3 contains 15 residues. Trimming shortened V by 1 base and J by 0 bases, and 9 bases separated the two germline ends. CDR3 amino acids: CASSLDTGPNYGYTF. CDR3 coding DNA: TGTGCCAGCAGCTTAGATACAGGGCCTAACTATGGCTACACCTTC. The variable domain in full, completed from reference TRBV7-9 and TRBJ1-2, reads DTGVSQNPRHKITKRGQNVTFRCDPISEHNRLYWYRQTLGQGPEFLTYFQNEAQLEKSRLLSDRFSAERPKGSFSTLEIQRTEQGDSAMYLCASSLDTGPNYGYTFGSGTRLTVV.

This clonotype has ten or more counts. V usage is TRBV18 and J usage is TRBJ1-2, with D possibly matching TRBD1 (6 bases). CDR3 length: 13 residues. Per germline, CDR1 KGHSH and CDR2 LQKENI. Trimming pared 5 bases from V and 3 bases from J, leaving 10 bases between. The CDR3, as DNA: TGTGCCAGCTCAGGCCGACAGGACTATGGCTACACCTTC. Protein: CASSGRQDYGYTF.

This clonotype was counted only a few times. This may stem from a read error, because a much larger clone lies one nucleotide away. CDR3 coding DNA: TGCAGCGTTGCGGACAGGTACCATGAGACCCAGTACTTC. It encodes CSVADRYHETQYF. The chain couples TRBV29-1 to TRBJ2-5, with 7 bases identical to TRBD1. There are 13 residues in the CDR3. Looked up from germline, CDR1 is SQVTM and CDR2 is ANQGSEA.

The V and J genes are TRBV7-9 and TRBJ2-5, with D perhaps TRBD2 (7 bases). V lost 5 bases to trimming and J lost 1 base, with 14 bases between them. The CDR3 length is 15 residues. Germline V gives CDR1 SEHNR, CDR2 FQNEAQ (reference sequence). The CDR3 DNA reads as TGTGCCAGCAGCGTAGGGGGGGCTATCCAAGAGACCCAGTACTTC. Translation: CASSVGGAIQETQYF.

At least ten counts were recorded for this clonotype. The rearrangement joins TRBV20-1 to TRBJ2-3, with 8 positions matching TRBD1. Germline CDR1 is DFQATT and CDR2 is SNEGSKA (reference sequence). The junction had 10 bases not matched to a gene; V was cut back by 5 bases and J by 3 bases. This CDR3 comprises 15 residues. The CDR3 protein is CSAGATGVGTDTQYF. Here the CDR3 DNA reads TGCAGTGCTGGAGCGACAGGGGTGGGTACAGATACGCAGTATTTT.

This clonotype has at least ten counts. The CDR3 here is CASSRDRGNIQYF. CDR3 in DNA: TGTGCCAGCAGCCGGGACAGGGGAAACATTCAGTACTTC. The rearrangement links TRBV5-6 to TRBJ2-4; TRBD1 agrees at 10 bases. Germline V gene sequence: CDR1 SGHDT, CDR2 YYEEEE. This CDR3 is built from 13 residues. With 4 bases clipped from V and 6 bases from J, the junction kept 1 base outside the gene matches.

This clonotype was seen ten or more times. The rearrangement uses TRBV19 and TRBJ1-4; possible D gene TRBD1, 5 bases. Germline CDR1 and CDR2: LNHDA and SQIVND (reference sequence). V lost 7 bases, J lost 0 bases, and 18 bases lay in between. This CDR3 comprises 17 residues. CDR3 DNA sequence: TGTGCCAGTAAGGAGACAGTCAGGTCTGCAACTAATGAAAAACTGTTTTTT. Translating gives CASKETVRSATNEKLFF.

The chain links TRBV11-2 to TRBJ2-5; the match to TRBD1 covers 9 bases. The CDR3 extends over 13 amino acids. The V and J ends lost 3 bases and 14 bases, in that order; junction bases with no gene match: 10. The germline CDR1 and CDR2 sequences are SGHAT and FQNNGV. CDR3 coding DNA: TGTGCCAGCAGCTTTGATGGGAGGGGACAGGGTTACTTC. Amino acids: CASSFDGRGQGYF.